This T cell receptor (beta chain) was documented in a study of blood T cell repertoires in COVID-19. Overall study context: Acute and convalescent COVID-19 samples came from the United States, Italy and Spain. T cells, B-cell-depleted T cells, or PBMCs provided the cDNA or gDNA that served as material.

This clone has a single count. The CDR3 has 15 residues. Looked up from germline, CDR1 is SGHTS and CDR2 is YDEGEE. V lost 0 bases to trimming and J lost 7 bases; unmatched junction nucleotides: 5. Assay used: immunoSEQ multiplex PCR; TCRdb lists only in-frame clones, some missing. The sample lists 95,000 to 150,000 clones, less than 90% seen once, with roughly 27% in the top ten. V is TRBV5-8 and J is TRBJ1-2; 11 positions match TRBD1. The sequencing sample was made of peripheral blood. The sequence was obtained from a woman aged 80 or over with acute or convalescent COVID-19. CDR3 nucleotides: TGTGCCAGCAGCTTGGATGGGACAGGGGGAAGTGGCTACACCTTC. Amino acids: CASSLDGTGGSGYTF.